Listed below are T cell receptor beta chains from one sample, sequenced in a study of patients and donors after allogeneic stem cell transplantation. TCRdb independently ran MiXCR on the RT-PCR reads; one entry per CDR3 protein. The sample lists some 960,000 distinct CDR3 sequences; around 17% were seen once. The sample was blood, either unsorted or a sorted T cell fraction (not recorded which). The receptors were sampled from a human donor who was either an allogeneic HSCT recipient or a stem cell or donor lymphocyte infusion donor (not recorded which). It is not recorded whose cells these are; they may come from a transplant donor. The CDR3 runs from the conserved cysteine through the conserved F or W. D genes are given only for firm matches.

v_call: TRBV4-2
d_call: TRBD1
cdr3_aa: CASSSPGQGAETQYF

v_call: TRBV7-2
d_call: TRBD2
cdr3_aa: CASSLRGEYNEQFF

v_call: TRBV7-2
d_call: TRBD1
cdr3_aa: CASSLVSTGGASPLHF

v_call: TRBV18
d_call: .
cdr3_aa: CASSRGRGDTDTQYF

v_call: TRBV5-1
d_call: .
cdr3_aa: CASSLDPADGYTF

v_call: TRBV5-1
d_call: .
cdr3_aa: CASSFGILYEQYF

v_call: TRBV4-3
d_call: TRBD2
cdr3_aa: CASSQVKLAGAQYF

v_call: TRBV5-5
d_call: TRBD1
cdr3_aa: CASSSAGTGYGYTF

v_call: TRBV4-2
d_call: .
cdr3_aa: CASSQDATAPLNTEAFF

v_call: TRBV9
d_call: .
cdr3_aa: CASSVAGTANTGELFF

v_call: TRBV24-1
d_call: TRBD2
cdr3_aa: CATSDSGRAGDTQYF

v_call: TRBV4-1
d_call: TRBD1
cdr3_aa: CASSQEGRQGAHGYTF

v_call: TRBV6-1
d_call: TRBD1
cdr3_aa: CASRPWTGGIVGYTF

v_call: TRBV4-3
d_call: .
cdr3_aa: CASSQDGVPGELFF

v_call: TRBV12-3/TRBV12-4
d_call: TRBD1
cdr3_aa: CASSSRGSGYTF

v_call: TRBV9
d_call: .
cdr3_aa: CASSVSNRLNTGELFF

v_call: TRBV7-9
d_call: .
cdr3_aa: CAPAGLGMTDTQYF

v_call: TRBV2
d_call: TRBD2
cdr3_aa: CASMLAGVGELFF

v_call: TRBV20-1
d_call: .
cdr3_aa: CSARPHDSNNSPLHF

v_call: TRBV15
d_call: TRBD1
cdr3_aa: CATSDGQGVINEKLFF

v_call: TRBV27
d_call: TRBD2
cdr3_aa: CASSSMTSGGTDTQYF

v_call: TRBV15
d_call: TRBD2
cdr3_aa: CATSRAGLAGGTATDTQYF

v_call: TRBV5-1
d_call: .
cdr3_aa: CASSITDGRTEAFF

v_call: TRBV7-9
d_call: .
cdr3_aa: CASSRGPSEQYF

v_call: TRBV6-1
d_call: .
cdr3_aa: CASSVTASYEQYF

v_call: TRBV10-3
d_call: .
cdr3_aa: CAISANIQRTYEQYF

v_call: TRBV5-1
d_call: TRBD1
cdr3_aa: CASSLTGDHEQYF

v_call: TRBV19
d_call: .
cdr3_aa: CASSMMGSHTEAFF

v_call: TRBV7-9
d_call: .
cdr3_aa: CASSLENNSPLHF

v_call: TRBV18
d_call: .
cdr3_aa: CASSPGDTRTGYTF

v_call: TRBV7-2
d_call: .
cdr3_aa: CASSSGSPGVQPQHF

v_call: TRBV10-3
d_call: .
cdr3_aa: CAIRRSSGPPHEQYF

v_call: TRBV15
d_call: .
cdr3_aa: CATSVEWNEQFF

v_call: TRBV7-9
d_call: .
cdr3_aa: CASTLGGDEQYF

v_call: TRBV20-1
d_call: .
cdr3_aa: CSANTDSQETQYF

v_call: TRBV29-1
d_call: .
cdr3_aa: CSATSGSETQYF

v_call: TRBV12-3/TRBV12-4
d_call: .
cdr3_aa: CASSLVREAFF

v_call: TRBV12-3/TRBV12-4
d_call: TRBD1
cdr3_aa: CASSRRDRSHGYTF

v_call: TRBV12-3/TRBV12-4
d_call: .
cdr3_aa: CASSLTAPNEKLFF

v_call: TRBV7-2
d_call: TRBD2
cdr3_aa: CASSIGGGRSRNNEQFF

v_call: TRBV5-1
d_call: TRBD1
cdr3_aa: CASSSWDSETQYF

v_call: TRBV6-1
d_call: .
cdr3_aa: CASSPRGRFQETQYF

v_call: TRBV12-3/TRBV12-4
d_call: TRBD1
cdr3_aa: CASSPWDRQNTEAFF

v_call: TRBV12-3/TRBV12-4
d_call: TRBD2
cdr3_aa: CASTRTSALNTGELFF

v_call: TRBV24-1
d_call: .
cdr3_aa: CATSGGRTYEQYF

v_call: TRBV12-3/TRBV12-4
d_call: .
cdr3_aa: CASCPREIGGYTF

v_call: TRBV29-1
d_call: .
cdr3_aa: CSVEDLSGGMNTEAFF

v_call: TRBV9
d_call: TRBD1
cdr3_aa: CASSFTGVMNTEAFF